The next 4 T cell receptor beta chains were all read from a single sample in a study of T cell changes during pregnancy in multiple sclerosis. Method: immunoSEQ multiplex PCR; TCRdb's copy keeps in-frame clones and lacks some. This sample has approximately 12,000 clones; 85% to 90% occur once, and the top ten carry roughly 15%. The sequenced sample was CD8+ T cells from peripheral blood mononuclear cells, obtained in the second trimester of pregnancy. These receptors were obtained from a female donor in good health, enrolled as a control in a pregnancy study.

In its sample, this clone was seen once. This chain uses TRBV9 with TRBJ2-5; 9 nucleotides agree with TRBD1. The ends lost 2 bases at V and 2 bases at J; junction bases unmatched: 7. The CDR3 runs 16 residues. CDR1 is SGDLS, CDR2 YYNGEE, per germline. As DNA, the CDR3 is TGTGCCAGCAGCGTCCGAACAGGGGGCGGGCAAGAGACCCAGTACTTC. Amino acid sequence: CASSVRTGGGQETQYF.

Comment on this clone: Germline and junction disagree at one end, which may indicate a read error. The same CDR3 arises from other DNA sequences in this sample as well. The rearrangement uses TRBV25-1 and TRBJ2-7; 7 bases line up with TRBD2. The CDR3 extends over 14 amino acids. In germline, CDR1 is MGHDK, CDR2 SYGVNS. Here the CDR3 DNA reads TGTGCTAGCAGTGAATCAGGCGGGGGATACGAGCAGTACTTC. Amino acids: CASSESGGGYEQYF.

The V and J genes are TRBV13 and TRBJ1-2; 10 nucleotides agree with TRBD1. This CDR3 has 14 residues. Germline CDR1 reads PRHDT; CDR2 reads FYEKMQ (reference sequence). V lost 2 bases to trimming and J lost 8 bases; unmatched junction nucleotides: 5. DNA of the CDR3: TGTGCCAGCAGCTTAAGGGGACAGGGGAACGGCTACACCTTC. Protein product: CASSLRGQGNGYTF.

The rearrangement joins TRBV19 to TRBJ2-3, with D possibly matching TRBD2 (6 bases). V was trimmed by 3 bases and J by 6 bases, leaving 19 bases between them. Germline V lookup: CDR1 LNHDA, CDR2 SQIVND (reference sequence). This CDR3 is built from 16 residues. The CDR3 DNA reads TGTGCCAGTAGTATCGGGGTAGCGGCGATAGGGGATACGCAGTATTTT. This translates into CASSIGVAAIGDTQYF. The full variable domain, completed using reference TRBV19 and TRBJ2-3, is DGGITQSPKYLFRKEGQNVTLSCEQNLNHDAMYWYRQDPGQGLRLIYYSQIVNDFQKGDIAEGYSVSREKKESFPLTVTSAQKNPTAFYLCASSIGVAAIGDTQYFGPGTRLTVL.